This passage covers 11 T cell receptor beta chains from one sample sequenced in a study of CD8+ T cells in alopecia areata. Extraction and reverse transcription of RNA yielded cDNA as the sequencing template. Profiled with immunoSEQ multiplex PCR; TCRdb holds only in-frame clones, not every one. The repertoire holds fewer than 110,000 clones, with 45% to 60% as singletons. The material sequenced was CD4+ T cells sorted from blood. The receptors were sampled from a human donor in good health.

The chain recombines TRBV25-1 with TRBJ2-2; no reliable D call. Trimming left V 4 bases short and J 2 bases short, with 8 bases between. Germline CDR1 and CDR2: MGHDK and SYGVNS. This CDR3 has 14 residues. The CDR3 is CASSGDFNTGELFF. CDR3 in DNA: TGTGCCAGCAGTGGGGATTTTAACACCGGGGAGCTGTTTTTT.

The chain combines TRBV7-2 with TRBJ2-2; 11 bases fit TRBD2. This CDR3 is built from 15 residues. V dropped 3 bases and J dropped 5; count of bases not matched to a gene: 2. Germline assignment: CDR1 SGHTA and CDR2 FQGNSA. CDR3 sequence reads: CASSLGLAETGELFF. The CDR3 DNA is TGTGCCAGCAGCTTGGGACTAGCGGAAACCGGGGAGCTGTTTTTT.

This clone was seen a few times. The rearrangement joins TRBV29-1 to TRBJ2-2; D unresolved. The CDR3 length is 14 residues. CDR1 and CDR2 from the germline V gene are SQVTM and ANQGSEA. Trimming removed 4 bases from V and 0 bases from J, with 9 bases in between. CDR3 DNA: TGCAGCGTTGTTTCTCGAACGAACACCGGGGAGCTGTTTTTT. This codes for CSVVSRTNTGELFF.

This CDR3 is CTGWQLNTEAFF. In DNA, the CDR3 is TGCACCGGGTGGCAGTTGAACACTGAAGCTTTCTTT. The J gene is TRBJ1-1, the V gene TRBV29-1; D is unclear. The CDR3 is 12 amino acids. The V gene's germline CDR1 is SQVTM and CDR2 ANQGSEA. Together with reference TRBV29-1 and TRBJ1-1, the CDR3 gives the full variable domain: SAVISQKPSRDICQRGTSLTIQCQVDSQVTMMFWYRQQPGQSLTLIATANQGSEATYESGFVIDKFPISRPNLTFSTLTVSNMSPEDSSIYLCTGWQLNTEAFFGQGTRLTVV.

The chain is built from TRBV2 and TRBJ2-5; possible D gene TRBD2, 5 bases. Trimming took off 7 bases at V and 5 bases at J, with 20 bases between the two ends. Germline loops: CDR1 SNHLY, CDR2 FYNNEI. This CDR3 comprises 15 residues. The CDR3 DNA follows: TGTGCCAGCACCCAACTGAACCCCCCGGGGGAGACCCAGTACTTC. It yields the protein CASTQLNPPGETQYF.

This clone was picked up a small number of times. The genes are TRBV28 and TRBJ1-3; D remains unclear. Germline values: CDR1 MDHEN, CDR2 SYDVKM. Trimming took off 9 bases at V and 5 bases at J, with 11 bases between the two ends. The CDR3 is made up of 12 amino acids. CDR3 DNA sequence: TGTGCCAGTGCGGCACCCCGAAACACCATATATTTT. Its translation is CASAAPRNTIYF.

V and J are TRBV5-1 and TRBJ2-7, with D possibly matching TRBD1 (6 bases). The V end lost 2 bases, the J end lost 4 bases, and 10 bases lay between the germline ends. Per the germline V gene, CDR1 is SGHRS and CDR2 is YFSETQ. The CDR3 has 13 residues. CDR3 sequence (DNA): TGCGCCAGCAGCTTCGTCAGGGGTTACGAGCAGTACTTC. Translation: CASSFVRGYEQYF.

This clone was counted a few times. This chain uses TRBV9 with TRBJ2-2; the match to TRBD2 covers 9 bases. Looked up from germline, CDR1 is SGDLS and CDR2 is YYNGEE. V shed 6 bases and J 0 bases; nucleotides not matched to a gene: 6. The CDR3 contains 16 residues. The CDR3 loop reads CASTIAGATNTGELFF. The DNA for the CDR3 is TGTGCCAGCACCATAGCGGGGGCCACGAACACCGGGGAGCTGTTTTTT.

The chain is built from TRBV4-1 and TRBJ1-1; the D gene is possibly TRBD1 (6 bases). This CDR3 region has 16 residues. With 4 bases removed from V and 0 bases from J, the gap between germline ends came to 15 bases. The germline CDR1 and CDR2 sequences are MGHRA and YSYEKL. The CDR3 nucleotides are TGCGCCAGCAGCCCCACCTTCGACAGGATGAACACTGAAGCTTTCTTT. Translation gives CASSPTFDRMNTEAFF.

The chain has TRBV7-9 and TRBJ2-3; tentative D call: TRBD1 (6 bases). CDR3 length: 15 residues. Looked up from germline, CDR1 is SEHNR and CDR2 is FQNEAQ (reference sequence). Between the trimmed V and J ends, which lost 5 bases and 14 bases, there was a span of 26 bases. In DNA, the CDR3 is TGTGCCAGCAGCCATACCGGACAGTTCCGTGACGGGTTGTATTTT. Translated, it gives CASSHTGQFRDGLYF.

This clone was seen a few times. V and J are TRBV21-1 and TRBJ1-5; TRBD1 reflects the table's D call only, with no check against the DNA. TRBV21-1 is labeled a pseudogene. CDR3 length: 16 residues. The CDR3 coding sequence is TGTGCCAGCAGCAAGGGTGGGGGACAACAGAATCAGCCCCAGCATTTT. It yields the protein CASSKGGGQQNQPQHF.